This record covers a single TCR beta chain. Its antigen is unknown. Cells sorted as Tregs were CD4+, CD25+ and CD127-/low. After constant-region reverse-primer amplification, full-length variable regions underwent semi-nested PCR with Nested Universal Primer A. MiXCR, applied by TCRdb to the 5' RACE reads, yields one record per CDR3 protein. Of about 40,000 distinct CDR3 sequences in the sample, approximately 22% are singletons; the top ten hold more than 4%. V was trimmed by 8 bases and J by 3 bases, leaving 13 bases between them. The germline gives CDR1 MDHEN, CDR2 SYDVKM. The length of the CDR3 is 13 residues. Regarding the study as a whole: Tumor-infiltrating Treg TCR alpha and beta sequences overlapped most with tumor naive CD4+ T cells, then blood naive. Whole repertoires were not studied in the larger cohort, only one V-J beta rearrangement.

This receptor was taken from a female donor with breast cancer. The material sequenced was Tregs sorted from blood. The chain employs TRBV28 and TRBJ1-1; TRBD1 might be the D (6 bases). CDR3 sequence reads: CASRRTVYTEAFF. The CDR3 nucleotides read TGTGCCAGCCGAAGGACAGTGTACACTGAAGCTTTCTTT.